The subject of this entry is one T cell receptor (beta chain). What it binds is not known. J gave up 5 bases and V 2 bases, and 1 base lay outside the gene matches. Per the germline V gene, CDR1 is SGHRS and CDR2 is YFSETQ. This CDR3 contains 13 residues. Expressed TCRB transcripts were sequenced, since all the RNA that had been isolated was reverse transcribed. Using immunoSEQ multiplex PCR, the repertoire was profiled, and TCRdb retains in-frame clones only, with some absent. There are about 180,000 clones in the sample; about 13% occur only once, and 0.62% lies in the top ten. Heparinised blood was drawn once per donor, averaging roughly 120 mL. The data stem from a study of beta chain features in type 1 diabetes. General study points: An over-representation of cells with high TCR expression could result from cDNA sequencing.

This clonotype originated in a woman in her late teens or twenties in good health. The genes are TRBV5-1 and TRBJ2-1; 7 nucleotides line up with TRBD2. The sequenced sample consisted of central memory CD4+ T cells from blood. The CDR3 protein is CASSFGGDNEQFF. The DNA of the CDR3 is TGCGCCAGCAGCTTTGGGGGGGACAATGAGCAGTTCTTC.